This T cell receptor (beta chain) was recorded in a study of shared clonotypes between healthy human individuals. TCRdb's table, derived via immunoSEQ multiplex PCR, lists solely in-frame clones and lacks some. This table holds about 2 million clones, 85% to 95% found once. From germline, CDR1 is MNHNS and CDR2 SASEGT. The CDR3 length is 13 residues. The germline V and J ends were trimmed by 4 bases and 4 bases, with 8 bases remaining between them. This clonotype was obtained from a man aged 18 to 30 in good health. The chain carries TRBV6-1 and TRBJ1-5; D is undetermined. The sequencing sample was made of naive CD4+ T cells sorted from blood. Specified subset: CD45RA+ positively selected. CDR3 sequence reads: CASSVKGNQPQHF. Written as DNA, the CDR3 is TGTGCCAGCAGTGTAAAAGGTAATCAGCCCCAGCATTTT.